These 8 T cell receptor beta chains were sequenced from one sample in a study of OX40 agonist ivuxolimab in advanced cancers. Libraries were prepared by immunoSEQ multiplex PCR; TCRdb keeps only in-frame clonotypes and omits some of them. The profile shows roughly 60,000 clones, approximately 84% of them singletons. The sequenced sample was CD4+ or CD8+ T cells sorted from blood, obtained in a trial of the OX40 agonist ivuxolimab. These receptors originate from an adult with an advanced solid tumor such as melanoma, head and neck, liver or kidney cancer.

The J gene is TRBJ2-7, the V gene TRBV7-2, with unresolved D. Deletions cut 3 bases from V and 0 bases from J, with 12 bases between. Germline CDR1 and CDR2: SGHTA and FQGNSA. There are 15 residues in the CDR3. Here the CDR3 DNA reads TGTGCCAGCAGCTTGTCACCCCAGAGCTCCTACGAGCAGTACTTC. This translates into CASSLSPQSSYEQYF.

This clone was observed once. J is TRBJ2-5 and V is TRBV10-3; 10 nucleotides line up with TRBD1. The CDR3 spans 16 residues. The germline V gene has CDR1 ENHRY and CDR2 SYGVKD. Losses at the gene ends were 6 bases for V and 5 bases for J; bases not matched to a gene: 12. The CDR3 protein is CAISDRGTGDTETQYF. As DNA, the CDR3 is TGTGCCATCAGCGACCGCGGGACAGGGGATACGGAGACCCAGTACTTC.

The chain carries TRBV28 and TRBJ2-7; no reliable D call. V was clipped by 3 bases and J by 4 bases, with 19 bases between them. Germline V gives CDR1 MDHEN, CDR2 SYDVKM. This CDR3 has 16 residues. CDR3 nucleotide sequence: TGTGCCAGCAGTTTTCAGGACCTAAAAGGCTCTTACGAGCAGTACTTC. Its translation: CASSFQDLKGSYEQYF. The full variable domain, in which reference TRBV28 and TRBJ2-7 provide the parts outside the CDR3, is DVKVTQSSRYLVKRTGEKVFLECVQDMDHENMFWYRQDPGLGLRLIYFSYDVKMKEKGDIPEGYSVSREKKERFSLILESASTNQTSMYLCASSFQDLKGSYEQYFGPGTRLTVT.

The J gene is TRBJ1-1, the V gene TRBV15, with D possibly matching TRBD1 (5 bases). Germline CDR1 is LNHNV and CDR2 is YYDKDF (reference sequence). V was pared by 2 bases and J by 3 bases, with 10 bases between. The CDR3 totals 14 residues. The CDR3 loop reads CATSRTTGDTEAFF. The CDR3 coding sequence is TGTGCCACCAGCAGAACAACAGGTGACACTGAAGCTTTCTTT.

The rearrangement uses TRBV9 and TRBJ2-3; TRBD2 matches 7 bases. CDR1 SGDLS and CDR2 YYNGEE come from the germline V gene. This CDR3 is built from 16 residues. The V segment lost 0 bases and the J segment 4 bases; nucleotides outside the gene matches: 8. In DNA, the CDR3 is TGTGCCAGCAGCGTAGTGGCGGGAGTGGGGGCAGATACGCAGTATTTT. Protein: CASSVVAGVGADTQYF.

The V gene is TRBV21-1, the J gene TRBJ2-7; the table's D call, TRBD2, was not checked against the DNA. TRBV21-1 is deemed a pseudogene. The CDR3 is made up of 16 amino acids. CDR3 amino acids: CASSPEGPSGIYEQYF. In DNA form, the CDR3 reads TGTGCCAGCAGCCCAGAGGGACCTAGCGGGATTTACGAGCAGTACTTC.

The V and J genes are TRBV28 and TRBJ1-1, with D perhaps TRBD1 (6 bases). The CDR3 is made up of 17 amino acids. V dropped 4 bases and J dropped 7 bases, with 25 bases sitting between them. Germline V gives CDR1 MDHEN, CDR2 SYDVKM. Here the CDR3 DNA reads TGTGCCAGCAGTTGGGGCGATGGGGGGCTCCGGGGGGATGAAGCTTTCTTT. It is translated as CASSWGDGGLRGDEAFF.

This clone was recorded once. The rearrangement uses TRBV5-4 and TRBJ2-4; 8 bases align to TRBD2. Germline values: CDR1 SGHNT, CDR2 YYREEE (reference sequence). There are 11 residues in the CDR3. Trimming took 0 bases from V and 13 from J; bases not matched to a gene: 0. In nucleotides, the CDR3 is TGTGCCAGCAGCTTGGGACTAGCGCAGTACTTC. This sequence encodes CASSLGLAQYF. Together with reference TRBV5-4 and TRBJ2-4, the CDR3 gives the full variable domain: ETGVTQSPTHLIKTRGQQVTLRCSSQSGHNTVSWYQQALGQGPQFIFQYYREEENGRGNFPPRFSGLQFPNYSSELNVNALELDDSALYLCASSLGLAQYFGAGTRLSVL.